The subject of this entry is one T cell receptor beta chain. These data originate in a study of patients and donors after allogeneic stem cell transplantation. Trimming cost V 3 bases and J 5 bases; bases outside gene matches: 12. The CDR3 covers 17 residues. Looked up from germline, CDR1 is SEHNR and CDR2 is FQNEAQ (reference sequence). A single record per CDR3 protein comes from TCRdb applying MiXCR to the RT-PCR reads. The repertoire holds about 200,000 distinct CDR3 sequences, less than 45% seen once, with around 35% in the top ten. V and J are TRBV7-9 and TRBJ2-2; 7 bases fit TRBD2. This TCR was recovered from a human donor who was either an allogeneic HSCT recipient or a stem cell or donor lymphocyte infusion donor (not recorded which). It is not recorded whose cells these are; they may come from a transplant donor. Sequencing was performed on blood, either unsorted or a sorted T cell fraction (not recorded which). The CDR3 loop reads CASSFLLGRELTGELFF. The CDR3 DNA reads as TGTGCCAGCAGCTTTCTGCTAGGGCGGGAGCTGACCGGGGAGCTGTTTTTT.